This TCR beta chain derives from a study of cytomegalovirus exposure and HLA in healthy donors. Using immunoSEQ multiplex PCR, the repertoire was profiled, and TCRdb retains in-frame clones only, with some absent. Altogether 220,000 or so clones are present, more than 75% being singletons, with the ten largest covering 2%. Notes on this clone: As yet, its antigen is unknown.

General study points: Rarity characterized most TCR sequences, yet some public TCRs appeared in many donors.

V dropped 0 bases and J dropped 0 bases, with 7 bases sitting between them. The germline V gene has CDR1 SGDLS and CDR2 YYNGEE. This CDR3 is 15 amino acids long. The source is a woman aged 18 to 35 in good health and CMV-seropositive. J is TRBJ1-3 and V is TRBV9; D gene uncertain. Input material: PBMCs. As DNA, the CDR3 is TGTGCCAGCAGCGTAGAGGCGGACTCTGGAAACACCATATATTTT. It yields the protein CASSVEADSGNTIYF.